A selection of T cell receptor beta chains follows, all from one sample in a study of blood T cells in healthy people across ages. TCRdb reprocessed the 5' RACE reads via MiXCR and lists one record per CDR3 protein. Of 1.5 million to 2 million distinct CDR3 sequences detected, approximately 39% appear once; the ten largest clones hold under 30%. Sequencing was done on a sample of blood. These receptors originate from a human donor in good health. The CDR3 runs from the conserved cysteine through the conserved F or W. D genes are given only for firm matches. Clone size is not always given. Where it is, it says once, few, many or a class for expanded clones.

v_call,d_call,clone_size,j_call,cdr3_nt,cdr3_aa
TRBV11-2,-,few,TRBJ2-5,TGTGCCAGCAGCAAACAGGGATATGAGACCCAGTACTTC,CASSKQGYETQYF
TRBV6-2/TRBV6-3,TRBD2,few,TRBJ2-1,TGTGCCAGCACCGTTCGGGGGGCCTACAATGAGCAGTTCTTC,CASTVRGAYNEQFF
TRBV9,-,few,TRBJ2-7,TGTGCCAGCAGCGTAGGTCCAGCCTACGAGCAGTACTTC,CASSVGPAYEQYF
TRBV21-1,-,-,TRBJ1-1,TGTGCCAGCAGCCCCTTCCGGGACAGGGAGTTTACTGAAGCTTTCTTT,CASSPFRDREFTEAFF
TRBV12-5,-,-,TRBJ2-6,TGTGCTAGTGGTTTGGTACTCCACTCTGGGGCCAACGTCCTGACTTTC,CASGLVLHSGANVLTF
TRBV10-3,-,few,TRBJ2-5,TGTGCCATCAGTGACAGGGGTGCGGAGACCCAGTACTTC,CAISDRGAETQYF
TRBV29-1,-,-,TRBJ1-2,TGCAGCGCTGGGGCCGACTATGGCTACACCTTC,CSAGADYGYTF
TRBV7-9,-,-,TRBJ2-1,TGTGCCAGCAGCCATATGCGCTGGGATGAGCAGTTCTTC,CASSHMRWDEQFF
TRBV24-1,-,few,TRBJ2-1,TGTGCCACCAGTGATCCGGGACTCCCTAAGTTCTTC,CATSDPGLPKFF
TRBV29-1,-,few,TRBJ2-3,TGCAGCGTTGATGAGGACTCCCCCACAGATACGCAGTATTTT,CSVDEDSPTDTQYF
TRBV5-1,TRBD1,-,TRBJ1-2,TGCGCCAGCAGCTTGGCCCCGGGACAGTGGGGCTACACCTTC,CASSLAPGQWGYTF
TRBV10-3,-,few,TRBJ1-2,TGTGCCATCAGGGACAGTAACTATGGCTACACCTTC,CAIRDSNYGYTF
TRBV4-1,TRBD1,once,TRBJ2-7,TGCGCCAGCAGTGACAGACAGGGGGCTATGTACGAGCAGTACTTC,CASSDRQGAMYEQYF
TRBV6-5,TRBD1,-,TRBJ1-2,TGTGCCAGCAGTGACCCGGGACAGGGCCATGGCTACACCTTC,CASSDPGQGHGYTF
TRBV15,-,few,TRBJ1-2,TGTGCCACCAGCAGAGACGTGGCAGGGGACGGCTACACCTTC,CATSRDVAGDGYTF
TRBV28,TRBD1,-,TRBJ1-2,TGTGCCAGCAGGGCAGGGACAGCCCACTATGGCTACACCTTC,CASRAGTAHYGYTF
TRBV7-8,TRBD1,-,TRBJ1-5,TGTGCCAGCAGCTGGGGGACAGGGGGGACTCAGCCCCAGCATTTT,CASSWGTGGTQPQHF
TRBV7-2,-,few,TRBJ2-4,TGTGCCAGCAGCTTAAGTCGTTACGAGCGGTACTTC,CASSLSRYERYF
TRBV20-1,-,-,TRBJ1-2,TGCAGTGCTACGTCCTGGACAGAAACTAACTATGGCTACACCTTC,CSATSWTETNYGYTF
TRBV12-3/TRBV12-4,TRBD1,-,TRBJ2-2,TGTGCCAGCAATGACAGGGCGAGGGCCGGGGAGCAGTTTTTT,CASNDRARAGEQFF
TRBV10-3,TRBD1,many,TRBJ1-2,TGTGCCACGTTGGAGGGGGCCACGGACTATGGCTACACCTTC,CATLEGATDYGYTF
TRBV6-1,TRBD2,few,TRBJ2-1,TGTGCCAGCAGTAGACAGCGGGGGCCACTCTACAATGAGCAGTTCTTC,CASSRQRGPLYNEQFF
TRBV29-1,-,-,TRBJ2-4,TGCAGCGTTGGTTTATGGGGGGCCAAAAGCATTCAGTACTTC,CSVGLWGAKSIQYF
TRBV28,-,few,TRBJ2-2,TGTGCCAGCTCCCCTCGTGGGGTCTTAAACACCGGGGAGCTGTTTTTT,CASSPRGVLNTGELFF
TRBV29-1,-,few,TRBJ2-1,TGCAGCGTTGAGGGACCATGGGGTTACAATGAGCAGTTCTTC,CSVEGPWGYNEQFF
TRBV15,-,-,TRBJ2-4,TGTGCCACCAGTCTCGAGAAGGGGGAAGCTAGCTGGGAACAGTACTTC,CATSLEKGEASWEQYF
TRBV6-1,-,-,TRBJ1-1,TGTGCCAGCAGTGAAGGGGTGACCCTTGAAGCTTTCTTT,CASSEGVTLEAFF
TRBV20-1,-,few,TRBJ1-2,TGCAGTGCTAGAGACAAGAACTTGACAGAAAACTATGGCTACACCTTC,CSARDKNLTENYGYTF
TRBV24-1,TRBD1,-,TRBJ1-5,TGTGCCACCGCAACAGGGGAGGGCAATCAGCCCCAGCATTTT,CATATGEGNQPQHF